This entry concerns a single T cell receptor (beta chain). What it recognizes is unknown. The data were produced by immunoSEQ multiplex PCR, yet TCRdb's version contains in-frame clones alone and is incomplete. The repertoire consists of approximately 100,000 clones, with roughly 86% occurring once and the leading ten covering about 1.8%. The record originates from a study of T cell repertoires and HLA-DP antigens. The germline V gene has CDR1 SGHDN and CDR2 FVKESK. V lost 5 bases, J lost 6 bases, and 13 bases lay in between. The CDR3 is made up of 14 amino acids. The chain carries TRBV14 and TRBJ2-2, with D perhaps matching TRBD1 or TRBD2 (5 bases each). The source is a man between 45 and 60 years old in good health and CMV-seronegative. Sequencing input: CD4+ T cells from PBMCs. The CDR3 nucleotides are TGTGCCAGCAGCACCTTGTTGGGGGCCGGGGAGCTGTTTTTT. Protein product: CASSTLLGAGELFF. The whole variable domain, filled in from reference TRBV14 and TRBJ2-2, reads EAGVTQFPSHSVIEKGQTVTLRCDPISGHDNLYWYRRVMGKEIKFLLHFVKESKQDESGMPNNRFLAERTGGTYSTLKVQPAELEDSGVYFCASSTLLGAGELFFGEGSRLTVL.